Below are 14 T cell receptor beta chains sequenced from a single sample in a study of CXCR3-negative and CXCR3-positive naive CD8 T cells. UMI-tagged TRB cDNA libraries were built via 5' RACE. Following a re-call of the 5' RACE reads, TCRdb has one entry per CDR3 protein and lacks DNA. The ten most abundant clones cover 15% of a sample with 45,000 to 55,000 distinct CDR3 sequences. Sequenced sample: memory CD8+ T cells from blood. The receptors were gathered from a human donor in good health. Some clones in this sample may be carry-over from other donors' samples.

V usage is TRBV5-5 and J usage is TRBJ2-7; lacking DNA, the TRBD1 call made by TCRdb goes unchecked. The germline gives CDR1 SGHKS, CDR2 YYEKEE (reference sequence). This CDR3 region has 16 residues. This CDR3 is CASSLRTHQTTHEQYF.

The chain uses TRBV6-4 and TRBJ2-1; TCRdb's D call, TRBD2, is unchecked because there is no DNA. CDR3 length: 15 amino acids. Germline CDR1 MRHNA, CDR2 SNTAGT. The CDR3 sequence: CASSDGTSAYNEQFF.

This chain connects TRBV5-6 to TRBJ2-2. Germline V gene data show CDR1 as SGHDT and CDR2 as YYEEEE. There are 16 residues in the CDR3. CDR3 loop: CASSFGLAANTGELFF.

The rearrangement joins TRBV4-1 to TRBJ2-3. CDR3 length: 12 residues. Germline-derived CDR1 and CDR2 are MGHRA and YSYEKL. CDR3 loop: CASSQGGDTQYF.

The J gene is TRBJ2-7, the V gene TRBV27; lacking DNA, the TRBD2 call made by TCRdb goes unchecked. The CDR3 is made up of 17 amino acids. Germline CDR1 and CDR2: MNHEY and SMNVEV (reference sequence). The CDR3 spells CASSLWGGLAETYEQYF.

This chain joins TRBV9 and TRBJ2-1; checking the TCRdb D call of TRBD1 is not possible without DNA. Germline values: CDR1 SGDLS, CDR2 YYNGEE. The CDR3 loop spans 13 amino acids. CDR3 sequence: CASSSGQGDEQFF.

The rearrangement uses TRBV5-5 and TRBJ2-2. Germline V gene lookup returns CDR1 SGHKS and CDR2 YYEKEE (reference sequence). CDR3 length: 12 residues. CDR3 amino acids: CASTAAGGELFF.

The chain recombines TRBV10-3 with TRBJ2-5; TCRdb names TRBD1, which stays unverified in the absence of DNA. The CDR3 consists of 13 residues. Germline V lookup: CDR1 ENHRY, CDR2 SYGVKD. CDR3: CAIRPGHQETQYF.

V is TRBV7-2 and J is TRBJ2-3; TCRdb names TRBD2, which stays unverified in the absence of DNA. CDR1 and CDR2 from the germline V gene are SGHTA and FQGNSA. The CDR3 extends over 15 amino acids. Here the CDR3 reads CASSPTSGSADTQYF.

The rearrangement uses TRBV7-7 and TRBJ2-1; TCRdb reports TRBD2, a call that lacks DNA to check it against. This CDR3 has 17 amino acids. CDR1 is SSHAT and CDR2 is FNYEAQ in the germline V gene (reference sequence). The CDR3 loop is CASSLAASGGGYNEQFF.

The rearrangement joins TRBV12-3 or TRBV12-4 to TRBJ1-2; the TRBD1 assignment by TCRdb is unverifiable without DNA. This CDR3 has 13 residues. The CDR3 sequence: CASSTGQVLGYTF.

The chain recombines TRBV29-1 with TRBJ2-7. The CDR3 runs 11 residues. Germline V gene sequence: CDR1 SQVTM, CDR2 ANQGSEA. The CDR3 loop reads CSVASGYEQYF.

V and J are TRBV4-2 and TRBJ2-7; the TCRdb D gene call, TRBD2, has no DNA to confirm it. The CDR3 contains 15 residues. Germline lookup yields CDR1 LGHNA and CDR2 YNFKEQ. The CDR3 sequence: CASSLGRGVTYEQYF.

The V gene is TRBV5-1, the J gene TRBJ2-7; the TCRdb D gene call, TRBD1, has no DNA to confirm it. The germline V gene encodes CDR1 SGHRS and CDR2 YFSETQ. The CDR3 sequence is 14 residues long. CDR3 in amino acids: CASSLVGTIYEQYF.